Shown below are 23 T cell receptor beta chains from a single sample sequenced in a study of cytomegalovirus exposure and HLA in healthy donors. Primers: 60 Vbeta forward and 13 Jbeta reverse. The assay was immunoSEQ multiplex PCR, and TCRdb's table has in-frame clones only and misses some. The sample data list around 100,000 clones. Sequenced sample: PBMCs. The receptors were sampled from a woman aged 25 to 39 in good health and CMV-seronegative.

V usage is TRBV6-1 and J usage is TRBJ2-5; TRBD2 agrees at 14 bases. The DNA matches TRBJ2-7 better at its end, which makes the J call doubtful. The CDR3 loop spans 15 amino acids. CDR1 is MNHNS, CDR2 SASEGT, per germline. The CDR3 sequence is CASNTGTSGSYEQYF. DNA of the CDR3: TGTGCCAGCAATACCGGGACTAGCGGGAGCTACGAGCAGTACTTC.

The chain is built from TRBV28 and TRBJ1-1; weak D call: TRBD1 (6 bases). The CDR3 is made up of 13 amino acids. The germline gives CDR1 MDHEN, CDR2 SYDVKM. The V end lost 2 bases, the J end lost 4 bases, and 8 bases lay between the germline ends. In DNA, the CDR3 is TGTGCCAGCAGTTTAGGACAGCGCACTGAAGCTTTCTTT. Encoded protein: CASSLGQRTEAFF.

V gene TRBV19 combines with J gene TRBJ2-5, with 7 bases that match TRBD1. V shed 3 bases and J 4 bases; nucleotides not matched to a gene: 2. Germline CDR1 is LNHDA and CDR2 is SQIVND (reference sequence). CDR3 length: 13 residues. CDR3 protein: CASSMAGGETQYF. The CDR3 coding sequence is TGTGCCAGTAGTATGGCAGGGGGAGAGACCCAGTACTTC.

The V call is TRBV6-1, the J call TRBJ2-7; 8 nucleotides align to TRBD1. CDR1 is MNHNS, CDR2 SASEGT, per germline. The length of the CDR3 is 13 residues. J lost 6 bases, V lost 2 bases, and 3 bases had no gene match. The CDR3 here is CASSERQGSEQYF. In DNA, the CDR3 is TGTGCCAGCAGTGAAAGACAGGGGAGCGAGCAGTACTTC.

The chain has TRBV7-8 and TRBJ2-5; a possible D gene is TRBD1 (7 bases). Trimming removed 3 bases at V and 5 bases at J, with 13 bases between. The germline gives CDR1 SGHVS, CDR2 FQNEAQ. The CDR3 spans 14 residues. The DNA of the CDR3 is TGTGCCAGCAGCTTTCAGGGGGGACGGGAGACCCAGTACTTC. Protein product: CASSFQGGRETQYF.

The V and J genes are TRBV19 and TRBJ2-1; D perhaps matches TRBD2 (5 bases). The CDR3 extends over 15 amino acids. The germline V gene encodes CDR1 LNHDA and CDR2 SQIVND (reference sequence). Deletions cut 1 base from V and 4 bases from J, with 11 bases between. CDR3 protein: CASSIVGLLYNEQFF. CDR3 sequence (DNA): TGTGCCAGTAGTATAGTCGGACTTTTATACAATGAGCAGTTCTTC.

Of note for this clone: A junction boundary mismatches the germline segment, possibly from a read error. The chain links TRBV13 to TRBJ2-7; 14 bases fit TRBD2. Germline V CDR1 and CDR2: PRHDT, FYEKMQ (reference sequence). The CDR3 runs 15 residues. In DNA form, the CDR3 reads TGTGCCAGCAGCGTAGGGACTAGCGGGAGTAGTGAGCAGTACTTC. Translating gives CASSVGTSGSSEQYF.

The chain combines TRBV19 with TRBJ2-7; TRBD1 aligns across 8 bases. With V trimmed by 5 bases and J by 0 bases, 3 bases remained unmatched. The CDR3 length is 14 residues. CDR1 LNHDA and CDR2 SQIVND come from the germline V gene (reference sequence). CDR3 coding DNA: TGTGCCAGTAGTCGGGACAGGAGCTCCTACGAGCAGTACTTC. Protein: CASSRDRSSYEQYF.

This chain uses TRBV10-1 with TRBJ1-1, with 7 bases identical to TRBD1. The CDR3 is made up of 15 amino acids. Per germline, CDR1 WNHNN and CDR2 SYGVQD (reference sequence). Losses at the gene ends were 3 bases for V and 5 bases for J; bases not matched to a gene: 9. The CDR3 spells CASSDKRGLGTEAFF. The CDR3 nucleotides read TGCGCCAGCAGTGACAAAAGGGGGCTTGGGACTGAAGCTTTCTTT.

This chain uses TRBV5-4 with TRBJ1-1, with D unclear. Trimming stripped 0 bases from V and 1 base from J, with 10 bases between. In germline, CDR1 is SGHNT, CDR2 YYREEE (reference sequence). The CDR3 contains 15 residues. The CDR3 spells CASSLASAGNTEAFF. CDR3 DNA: TGTGCCAGCAGCTTGGCCAGCGCGGGGAACACTGAAGCTTTCTTT.

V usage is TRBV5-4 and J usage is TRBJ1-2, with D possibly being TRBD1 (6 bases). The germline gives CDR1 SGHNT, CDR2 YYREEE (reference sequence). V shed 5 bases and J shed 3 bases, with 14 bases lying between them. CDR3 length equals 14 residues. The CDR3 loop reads CASSIPGGDYGYTF. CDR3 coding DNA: TGTGCCAGCAGTATCCCGGGGGGCGACTATGGCTACACCTTC.

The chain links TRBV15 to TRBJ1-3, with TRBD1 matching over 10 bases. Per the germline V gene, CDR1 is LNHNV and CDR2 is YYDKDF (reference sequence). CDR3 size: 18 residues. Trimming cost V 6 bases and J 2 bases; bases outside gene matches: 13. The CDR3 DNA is TGTGCCACCAGGAACGTGACAGGGGGCTTCTATGCTGGAAACACCATATATTTT. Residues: CATRNVTGGFYAGNTIYF.

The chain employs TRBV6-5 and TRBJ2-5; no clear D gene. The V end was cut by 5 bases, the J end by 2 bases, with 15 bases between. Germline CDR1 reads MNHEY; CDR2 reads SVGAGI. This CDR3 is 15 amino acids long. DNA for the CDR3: TGTGCCAGCAGTGTGTCCCAGGTACGGCAAGAGACCCAGTACTTC. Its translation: CASSVSQVRQETQYF.

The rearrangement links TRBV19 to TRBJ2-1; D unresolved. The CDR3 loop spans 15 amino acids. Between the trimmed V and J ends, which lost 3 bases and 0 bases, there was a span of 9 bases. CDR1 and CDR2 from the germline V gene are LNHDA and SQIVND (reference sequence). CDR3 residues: CASSIRGSSYNEQFF. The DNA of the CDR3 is TGTGCCAGTAGTATTCGTGGTAGCTCCTACAATGAGCAGTTCTTC.

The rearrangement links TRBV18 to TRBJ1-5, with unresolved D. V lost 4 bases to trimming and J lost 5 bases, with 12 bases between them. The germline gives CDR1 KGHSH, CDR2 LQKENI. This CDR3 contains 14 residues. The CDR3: CASSLNQRDQPQHF. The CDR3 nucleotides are TGTGCCAGCTCACTCAACCAGCGCGATCAGCCCCAGCATTTT.

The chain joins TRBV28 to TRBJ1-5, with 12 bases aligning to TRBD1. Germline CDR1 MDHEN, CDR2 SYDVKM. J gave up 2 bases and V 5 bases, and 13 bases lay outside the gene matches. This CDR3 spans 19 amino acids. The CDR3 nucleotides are TGTGCCAGCAGTCCGCCGGGACAGGGGGCAGGGTGGGGCAATCAGCCCCAGCATTTT. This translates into CASSPPGQGAGWGNQPQHF.

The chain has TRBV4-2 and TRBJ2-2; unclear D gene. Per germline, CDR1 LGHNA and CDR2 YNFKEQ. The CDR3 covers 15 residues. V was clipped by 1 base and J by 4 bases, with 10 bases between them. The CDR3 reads CASSQGGSLTGELFF. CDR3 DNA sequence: TGTGCCAGCAGCCAAGGCGGTTCGCTCACCGGGGAGCTGTTTTTT.

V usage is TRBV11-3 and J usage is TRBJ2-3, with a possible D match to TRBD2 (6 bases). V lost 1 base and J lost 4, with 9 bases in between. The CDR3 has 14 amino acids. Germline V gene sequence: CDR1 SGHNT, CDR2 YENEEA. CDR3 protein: CASSLGRAADTQYF. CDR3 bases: TGTGCCAGCAGCTTAGGGAGGGCCGCAGATACGCAGTATTTT.

The CDR3 DNA is TGTGCCAGCAGCCCGGGGACAGGGGACGTTAGAGAGCAGTTCTTC. This encodes CASSPGTGDVREQFF. The chain is built from TRBV6-5 and TRBJ2-1, with 10 bases lining up with TRBD1. Germline V lookup: CDR1 MNHEY, CDR2 SVGAGI. This CDR3 spans 15 amino acids. The V and J ends lost 6 bases and 10 bases, in that order; junction bases with no gene match: 12.

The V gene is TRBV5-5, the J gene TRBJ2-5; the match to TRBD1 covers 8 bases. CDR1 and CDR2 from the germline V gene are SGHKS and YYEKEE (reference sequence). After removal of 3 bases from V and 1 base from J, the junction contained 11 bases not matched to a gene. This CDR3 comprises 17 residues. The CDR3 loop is CASSSGRQGRLQETQYF. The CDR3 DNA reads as TGTGCCAGCAGCTCCGGACGACAGGGGAGGCTCCAAGAGACCCAGTACTTC.

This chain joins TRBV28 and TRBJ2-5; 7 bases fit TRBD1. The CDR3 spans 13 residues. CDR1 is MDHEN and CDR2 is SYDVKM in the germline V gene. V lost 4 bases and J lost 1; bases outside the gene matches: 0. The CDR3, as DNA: TGTGCCAGCAGTTCAGGGGGCCAAGAGACCCAGTACTTC. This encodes CASSSGGQETQYF.

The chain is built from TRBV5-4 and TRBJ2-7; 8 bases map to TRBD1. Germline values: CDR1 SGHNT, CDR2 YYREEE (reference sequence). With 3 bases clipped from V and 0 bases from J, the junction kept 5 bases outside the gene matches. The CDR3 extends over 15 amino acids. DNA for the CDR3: TGTGCCAGCAGCTGGGGACAGGCATACTCCTACGAGCAGTACTTC. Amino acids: CASSWGQAYSYEQYF.

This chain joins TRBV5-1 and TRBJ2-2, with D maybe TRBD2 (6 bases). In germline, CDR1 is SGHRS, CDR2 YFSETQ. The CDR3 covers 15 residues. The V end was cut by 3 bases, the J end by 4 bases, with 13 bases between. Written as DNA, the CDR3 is TGCGCCAGCAGCTCGTGGGAGGAAGGCACCGGGGAGCTGTTTTTT. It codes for CASSSWEEGTGELFF.